Shown below are 25 T cell receptor beta chains from a single sample sequenced in a study of post-analysis software for immune sequencing data. Findings and limits, study-wide: A handful of TRBV segments were significantly more frequent in patients than in controls. TRBV5-6, TRBV5-1 and TRBV20-1 were among these segments.

Unique molecular identifiers had been added to the TCR beta cDNA libraries. TCRdb passed the PCR reads through MiXCR, listing each CDR3 protein once. The table records approximately 400,000 distinct CDR3 sequences, approximately 33% of them present only once. Their antigens are not known. The sample taken for sequencing was blood. These TCRs come from a girl under 18 with multiple sclerosis.

The chain recombines TRBV30 with TRBJ2-7; TRBD2 matches at 7 bases. There are 11 residues in the CDR3. Germline CDR1 GTSNPN, CDR2 SVGIG (reference sequence). V lost 1 base and J lost 10; bases outside the gene matches: 4. The CDR3 protein is CAWSAGGSQYF. The CDR3, as DNA: TGTGCCTGGAGTGCGGGAGGAAGTCAGTACTTC. Full variable domain (rest looked up from reference TRBV30 and TRBJ2-7): SQTIHQWPATLVQPVGSPLSLECTVEGTSNPNLYWYRQAAGRGLQLLFYSVGIGQISSEVPQNLSASRPQDRQFILSSKKLLLSDSGFYLCAWSAGGSQYFGPGTRLTVT.

CDR3 sequence reads: CASSQPDITDTQYF. The CDR3 DNA is TGTGCCAGCAGCCAGCCAGATATCACAGATACGCAGTATTTT. The chain links TRBV4-2 to TRBJ2-3; the D is unclear. The CDR3 runs 14 residues. V lost 3 bases, J lost 2 bases, and 9 bases lay in between. Germline assignment: CDR1 LGHNA and CDR2 YNFKEQ.

The rearrangement links TRBV7-9 to TRBJ2-7, with TRBD1 matching 7 bases. Germline V gene data show CDR1 as SEHNR and CDR2 as FQNEAQ (reference sequence). V trimming: 2 bases; J trimming: 4 bases; junction bases outside the gene matches: 8. This CDR3 region has 15 residues. The CDR3 bases are TGTGCCAGCAGCTTATTCGACAGGGTTGGGTACGAGCAGTACTTC. It codes for CASSLFDRVGYEQYF.

This clonotype was observed a few times. CDR3 sequence (DNA): TGTGCTAGTGGTTCGGGAGTCGAGCAGTTCTTC. Protein product: CASGSGVEQFF. This chain connects TRBV12-5 to TRBJ2-1; D is possibly TRBD2 (6 bases). The CDR3 is 11 amino acids. Trimming took off 4 bases at V and 10 bases at J, with 8 bases between the two ends. Germline V gene data show CDR1 as LGHNT and CDR2 as FRNRAP.

This clonotype showed up just a few times. The rearrangement uses TRBV7-2 and TRBJ2-3, with D maybe TRBD2 (6 bases). Trimming pared 5 bases from V and 4 bases from J, leaving 16 bases between. The CDR3 length is 15 residues. CDR1 is SGHTA, CDR2 FQGNSA, per germline. CDR3 in DNA: TGTGCCAGCAGCCAAGCGGACTATGGCCCAGATACGCAGTATTTT. It yields the protein CASSQADYGPDTQYF.

The CDR3 is CASSEGVGQIQYF. In DNA form, the CDR3 reads TGTGCCAGCAGTGAAGGGGTCGGGCAGATTCAGTACTTC. V is TRBV6-4 and J is TRBJ2-4, with D possibly being TRBD1 (5 bases). The CDR3 sequence is 13 residues long. Germline values: CDR1 MRHNA, CDR2 SNTAGT. V lost 3 bases to trimming and J lost 10 bases, with 13 bases between them.

This rearrangement joins TRBV6-6 to TRBJ2-5; D tentatively reads TRBD1 or TRBD2 (6 bases each). The CDR3 has 16 amino acids. Germline V lookup: CDR1 MNHNY, CDR2 SVGAGI (reference sequence). Trimming removed 2 bases at V and 1 base at J, with 14 bases between. The CDR3 loop is CASSYDPGAPQETQYF. The DNA for the CDR3 is TGTGCCAGCAGTTACGATCCGGGGGCGCCCCAAGAGACCCAGTACTTC.

The chain joins TRBV20-1 to TRBJ2-4; 7 bases are a match to TRBD2. Germline CDR1 DFQATT, CDR2 SNEGSKA (reference sequence). Unmatched junction bases numbered 2, after V lost 0 bases and J lost 0 bases. This CDR3 is 15 amino acids long. The CDR3 protein is CSARDPGGAKNIQYF. CDR3 bases: TGCAGTGCTAGAGATCCGGGGGGAGCCAAAAACATTCAGTACTTC.

The chain uses TRBV5-5 and TRBJ2-5; TRBD1 is a possible D gene (6 bases). V was cut by 4 bases and J by 0 bases, with 13 bases left in between. This CDR3 region has 15 residues. CDR1 SGHKS and CDR2 YYEKEE come from the germline V gene (reference sequence). The CDR3 here is CASSQIDRYQETQYF. Written as DNA, the CDR3 is TGTGCCAGCAGCCAAATCGACAGGTACCAAGAGACCCAGTACTTC.

This chain uses TRBV5-1 with TRBJ2-1; D may correspond to TRBD1 or TRBD2 (8 bases each). The V end lost 4 bases, the J end lost 5 bases, and 22 bases lay between the germline ends. Germline CDR1 SGHRS, CDR2 YFSETQ. The CDR3 totals 17 residues. The CDR3 reads CASSTKWTGREDNEQFF. The CDR3 nucleotides are TGCGCCAGCAGCACGAAGTGGACAGGGCGGGAGGACAATGAGCAGTTCTTC. Filled out from reference TRBV5-1 and TRBJ2-1, the complete variable domain reads KAGVTQTPRYLIKTRGQQVTLSCSPISGHRSVSWYQQTPGQGLQFLFEYFSETQRNKGNFPGRFSGRQFSNSRSEMNVSTLELGDSALYLCASSTKWTGREDNEQFFGPGTRLTVL.

The chain couples TRBV28 to TRBJ1-4; D remains ambiguous. V was clipped by 4 bases and J by 0 bases, with 12 bases between them. CDR3 length equals 16 residues. The germline V gene encodes CDR1 MDHEN and CDR2 SYDVKM. In DNA, the CDR3 is TGTGCCAGCAGTTCGAACCTCGGGACAACTAATGAAAAACTGTTTTTT. Amino acid sequence: CASSSNLGTTNEKLFF.

The chain links TRBV7-6 to TRBJ1-2; perhaps TRBD1 as D (5 bases). The ends were cut back, 1 base at V and 8 bases at J, with 11 bases in the middle. The germline V gene encodes CDR1 SGHVS and CDR2 FNYEAQ. The CDR3 covers 13 residues. CDR3 DNA sequence: TGTGCCAGCAGCTTAGACGGGGCCGGAGGCTACACCTTC. It specifies CASSLDGAGGYTF. Complete variable domain (other parts from reference TRBV7-6 and TRBJ1-2): GAGVSQSPRYKVTKRGQDVALRCDPISGHVSLYWYRQALGQGPEFLTYFNYEAQQDKSGLPNDRFSAERPEGSISTLTIQRTEQRDSAMYRCASSLDGAGGYTFGSGTRLTVV.

This clonotype was seen more than once but under ten times. The chain recombines TRBV10-3 with TRBJ2-5; the D gene is possibly TRBD2 (6 bases). From germline, CDR1 is ENHRY and CDR2 SYGVKD. The CDR3 is 14 amino acids. Trimming removed 6 bases at V and 4 bases at J, with 15 bases between. The chain's CDR3 is CAIREGAGLETQYF. The CDR3 DNA reads TGTGCCATCAGAGAGGGCGCGGGGCTAGAGACCCAGTACTTC.

The V gene is TRBV29-1, the J gene TRBJ1-2; no reliable D call. The CDR3 contains 13 residues. The germline V gene encodes CDR1 SQVTM and CDR2 ANQGSEA. With 0 bases removed from V and 8 bases from J, the gap between germline ends came to 13 bases. The CDR3 here is CSVEDLRAAGYTF. CDR3 in DNA: TGCAGCGTTGAAGACTTAAGGGCCGCCGGCTACACCTTC.

This chain uses TRBV5-4 with TRBJ1-2; D gene unclear. This CDR3 comprises 14 residues. The germline V and J ends were trimmed by 3 bases and 2 bases, with 11 bases remaining between them. Germline V gives CDR1 SGHNT, CDR2 YYREEE (reference sequence). In DNA form, the CDR3 reads TGTGCCAGCAGCTCCGACAAACGCAACTATGGCTACACCTTC. It translates to CASSSDKRNYGYTF.

This clonotype was seen a few times. An end of the junction does not agree with germline; a read error may underlie this. The chain is built from TRBV6-1 and TRBJ1-1, with D tentatively TRBD1 (6 bases). Looked up from germline, CDR1 is MNHNS and CDR2 is SASEGT. This CDR3 region has 14 residues. CDR3 sequence: CASREGGLNTEAFF. DNA for the CDR3: TGTGCCAGCAGGGAAGGGGGACTTAACACTGAAGCTTTCTTT.

This clonotype has just a few counts. This rearrangement joins TRBV20-1 to TRBJ2-5, with D tentatively TRBD2 (7 bases). Deletions cut 0 bases from V and 1 base from J, with 18 bases between. This CDR3 is built from 17 residues. The germline V gene has CDR1 DFQATT and CDR2 SNEGSKA (reference sequence). The CDR3 coding sequence is TGCAGTGCTAGAGAGGCGGGGGCCATAATAGGCCAAGAGACCCAGTACTTC. Its translation: CSAREAGAIIGQETQYF.

This chain uses TRBV12-5 with TRBJ1-2; 8 nucleotides agree with TRBD1. Germline V gene data show CDR1 as LGHNT and CDR2 as FRNRAP. Unmatched junction bases numbered 14, after V lost 2 bases and J lost 0 bases. The CDR3 runs to 19 residues. CDR3 in DNA: TGTGCTAGTGGTTTGTCCCCAGGGGGCCTACTCCTAACTAACTATGGCTACACCTTC. Translation gives CASGLSPGGLLLTNYGYTF.

The rearrangement links TRBV5-6 to TRBJ2-5; TRBD2 agrees at 14 bases. CDR1 and CDR2 (germline): SGHDT, YYEEEE. CDR3 length equals 16 residues. Unmatched junction bases numbered 4, after V lost 2 bases and J lost 4 bases. The CDR3 coding sequence is TGTGCCAGCAGCTTCCGACTAGCGGGGGGGCTAGAGACCCAGTACTTC. Its protein is CASSFRLAGGLETQYF.

This clonotype appeared a few times. V and J are TRBV27 and TRBJ2-1; no definite D call. CDR1 and CDR2 (germline): MNHEY, SMNVEV (reference sequence). CDR3 size: 14 residues. V was trimmed by 6 bases and J by 4 bases, leaving 13 bases between them. The CDR3 loop reads CASSQSRGYNEQFF. CDR3 nucleotide sequence: TGTGCCAGCAGCCAAAGCCGCGGATACAATGAGCAGTTCTTC.

The rearrangement joins TRBV6-1 to TRBJ2-5; 7 bases match TRBD2. Germline CDR1 is MNHNS and CDR2 is SASEGT. V was clipped by 7 bases and J by 5 bases; unmatched bases: 7. This CDR3 has 13 residues. The CDR3 bases are TGTGCCAGCACCTTGACTAGCACGGAGACCCAGTACTTC. Its translation is CASTLTSTETQYF.

V gene TRBV4-1 combines with J gene TRBJ2-7, with unresolved D. Germline CDR1 MGHRA, CDR2 YSYEKL. The CDR3 runs 13 residues. Trimming shortened V by 0 bases and J by 5 bases, and 8 bases separated the two germline ends. The DNA for the CDR3 is TGCGCCAGCAGCCAAGATACACGGGACGAGCAGTACTTC. Its protein product is CASSQDTRDEQYF.

The chain links TRBV28 to TRBJ2-7, with D possibly being TRBD1 (5 bases). Germline loops: CDR1 MDHEN, CDR2 SYDVKM. Trimming took off 5 bases at V and 3 bases at J, with 20 bases between the two ends. The CDR3 length is 16 residues. The CDR3 sequence is CASSTGPLDSFYEQYF. The CDR3 coding sequence is TGTGCCAGCAGTACCGGCCCCCTTGACAGCTTCTACGAGCAGTACTTC.

To note about this clonotype: Possible read error: a much larger clone is one base away. The chain combines TRBV12-3 or TRBV12-4 with TRBJ1-2, with D perhaps TRBD1 (5 bases). The CDR3 contains 14 residues. The CDR3, as DNA: TGTGTCAGCAGTTTACTCCCCAGGGTTACTGGCTACACCTTC. It translates to CVSSLLPRVTGYTF.

This clonotype was counted between two and nine times. The CDR3 region is CASSLSVRSYEQYF. CDR3 DNA: TGTGCCAGCAGCTTAAGCGTACGCTCCTACGAGCAGTACTTC. The chain couples TRBV11-3 to TRBJ2-7; D remains unclear. The V and J ends lost 2 bases and 0 bases respectively, with 8 bases between them. The CDR3 totals 14 residues. Germline CDR1 SGHNT, CDR2 YENEEA. The complete variable domain, with remaining parts taken from reference TRBV11-3 and TRBJ2-7, reads EAGVVQSPRYKIIEKKQPVAFWCNPISGHNTLYWYLQNLGQGPELLIRYENEEAVDDSQLPKDRFSAERLKGVDSTLKIQPAELGDSAVYLCASSLSVRSYEQYFGPGTRLTVT.